This TCR beta chain derives from a study of CD8 T cells in ankylosing spondylitis. Study-wide findings and caveats: Seven to nine highly homologous variants formed a TCR beta motif that appeared characteristic of ankylosing spondylitis blood. A number of the motif variants had already been described in reactive arthritis synovial fluid and blood. Clones that were linked to disease were CD8+ and were relatively rare in peripheral blood.

Quantitative molecular-barcoded 5'-RACE generated the TCR beta libraries. TCRdb ran MiXCR on the 5' RACE reads and lists one entry per CDR3 protein. The repertoire includes nearly 350,000 distinct CDR3 sequences, over 12% of them detected once, and 0.95% to 1.4% sits in the top ten. Remarks on this clonotype: Antigen: not known.

The germline V gene has CDR1 SGHRS and CDR2 YFSETQ. This CDR3 has 15 amino acids. V shed 4 bases and J 1 base; nucleotides not matched to a gene: 7. This sequence joins TRBV5-1 and TRBJ2-7; 8 positions match TRBD2. Sequenced: blood, either unsorted or a sorted T cell fraction (not recorded which). This TCR was recovered from a male donor with ankylosing spondylitis or in good health (not recorded which). The chain's CDR3 is CASSREGTLSYEQYF. The CDR3, as DNA: TGCGCCAGCAGCCGGGAGGGCACCCTATCCTACGAGCAGTACTTC.